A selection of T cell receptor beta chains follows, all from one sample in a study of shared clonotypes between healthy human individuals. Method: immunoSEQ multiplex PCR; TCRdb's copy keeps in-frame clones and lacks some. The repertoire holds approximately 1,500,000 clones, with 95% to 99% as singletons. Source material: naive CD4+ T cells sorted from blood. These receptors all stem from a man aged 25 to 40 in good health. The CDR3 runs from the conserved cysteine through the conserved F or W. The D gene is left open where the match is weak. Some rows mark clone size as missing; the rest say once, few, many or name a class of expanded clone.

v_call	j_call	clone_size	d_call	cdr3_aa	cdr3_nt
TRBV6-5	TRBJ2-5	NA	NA	CASSYSWGDQETQYF	TGTGCCAGCAGTTACTCATGGGGGGACCAAGAGACCCAGTACTTC
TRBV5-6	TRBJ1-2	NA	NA	CASSLVGANYGYTF	TGTGCCAGCAGCTTGGTTGGGGCTAACTATGGCTACACCTTC
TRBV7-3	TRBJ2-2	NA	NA	CASSLTGRGPNTGELFF	TGTGCCAGCAGCTTAACAGGCAGGGGCCCTAACACCGGGGAGCTGTTTTTT
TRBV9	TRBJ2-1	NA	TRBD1	CASSVGGTANEQFF	TGTGCCAGCAGCGTAGGGGGGACAGCTAATGAGCAGTTCTTC
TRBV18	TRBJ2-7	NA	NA	CASSPTAYEQYF	TGTGCCAGCTCCCCGACCGCCTACGAGCAGTACTTC
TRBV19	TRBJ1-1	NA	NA	CASRGTTEAFF	TGTGCCAGCAGAGGGACCACTGAAGCTTTCTTT
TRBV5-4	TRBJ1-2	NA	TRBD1	CASSSIDRGIDGYTF	TGTGCCAGCAGCTCTATAGACAGGGGAATTGATGGCTACACCTTC
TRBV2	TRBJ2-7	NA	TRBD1	CASTGQGSYEQYF	TGTGCCAGCACCGGACAGGGCTCCTACGAGCAGTACTTC
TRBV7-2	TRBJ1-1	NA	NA	CASSFYAGINTEAFF	TGTGCCAGCAGCTTCTATGCAGGGATTAACACTGAAGCTTTCTTT
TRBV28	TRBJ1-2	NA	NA	CASSSGGLGYTF	TGTGCCAGCAGTTCCGGGGGTTTGGGCTACACCTTC
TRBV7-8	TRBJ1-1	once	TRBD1	CASSSRDRGDTEAFF	TGTGCCAGCAGCTCCCGGGACAGGGGAGACACTGAAGCTTTCTTT